These 17 T cell receptor beta chains originate from one sample sequenced in a study of shared clonotypes between healthy human individuals. Cells designated naive CD8 were CD45RO-negative and were positively selected for CCR7, with terminally differentiated effector memory CD45RA+ cells excluded. Repertoires were generated with immunoSEQ multiplex PCR, while TCRdb's copy carries only in-frame clones and drops some. Among roughly 890,000 clones listed, 85% to 95% were seen once. Sequenced material: naive CD8+ T cells sorted from blood. The receptors originated from a man aged 30 to 45 in good health.

This chain links TRBV5-1 with TRBJ2-7; D gene uncertain. Germline-derived CDR1 and CDR2 are SGHRS and YFSETQ. The CDR3 totals 14 residues. Trimming removed 4 bases from V and 6 bases from J, with 17 bases in between. The CDR3, as DNA: TGCGCCAGCAGCGACCCGACGACGGTGGGCGAGCAGTACTTC. It is translated as CASSDPTTVGEQYF.

The chain employs TRBV11-2 and TRBJ2-1; D is unclear. The germline CDR1 and CDR2 sequences are SGHAT and FQNNGV. The CDR3 extends over 16 amino acids. Between the trimmed V and J ends, which lost 5 bases and 0 bases, there was a span of 14 bases. The CDR3 protein is CASSPPSASSYNEQFF. CDR3 DNA: TGTGCCAGCAGCCCTCCCTCTGCAAGCTCCTACAATGAGCAGTTCTTC.

This clone has just one count. This sample also contains other DNA sequences that code for the same CDR3. This chain links TRBV27 with TRBJ2-7, with D possibly matching TRBD1 (6 bases). CDR3 size: 15 residues. Per germline, CDR1 MNHEY and CDR2 SMNVEV (reference sequence). V lost 2 bases to trimming and J lost 1 base, with 12 bases between them. The CDR3 nucleotides read TGTGCCAGCAGTTTACGAGGGGGTCCATCCTACGAGCAGTACTTC. Its protein is CASSLRGGPSYEQYF.

The rearrangement links TRBV4-1 to TRBJ2-7; 7 bases map to TRBD1. V lost 1 base to trimming and J lost 4 bases; unmatched junction nucleotides: 7. The CDR3 loop spans 15 amino acids. CDR1 and CDR2 (germline): MGHRA, YSYEKL. The CDR3 sequence: CASSQVTRGPYEQYF. The CDR3 DNA reads as TGCGCCAGCAGCCAAGTCACTAGGGGGCCGTACGAGCAGTACTTC.

This rearrangement joins TRBV6-5 to TRBJ2-7, with TRBD1 identical over 7 bases. The junction had 1 base not matched to a gene; V was cut back by 7 bases and J by 4 bases. The germline V gene has CDR1 MNHEY and CDR2 SVGAGI. The CDR3 spans 11 residues. The CDR3 reads CASTGGYEQYF. The DNA for the CDR3 is TGTGCCAGCACAGGGGGATACGAGCAGTACTTC.

This chain joins TRBV28 and TRBJ2-1, with 9 bases lining up with TRBD2. Germline V gives CDR1 MDHEN, CDR2 SYDVKM. This CDR3 contains 15 residues. Trimming took 5 bases from V and 6 from J; bases not matched to a gene: 8. CDR3 nucleotide sequence: TGTGCCAGCAGTATTAGCGGGAGCTTCGGCAATGAGCAGTTCTTC. Amino acid sequence: CASSISGSFGNEQFF.

This chain connects TRBV11-2 to TRBJ2-3, with a tentative D call TRBD1 (5 bases). With 1 base removed from V and 6 bases from J, the gap between germline ends came to 14 bases. This CDR3 is 15 amino acids long. Germline V lookup: CDR1 SGHAT, CDR2 FQNNGV. CDR3 loop: CASSLAPGHMDTQYF. The CDR3 nucleotides read TGTGCCAGCAGCTTAGCCCCAGGGCATATGGATACGCAGTATTTT. The variable domain in full, with the rest retrieved from reference TRBV11-2 and TRBJ2-3, is EAGVAQSPRYKIIEKRQSVAFWCNPISGHATLYWYQQILGQGPKLLIQFQNNGVVDDSQLPKDRFSAERLKGVDSTLKIQPAKLEDSAVYLCASSLAPGHMDTQYFGPGTRLTVL.

This clone was seen once. This chain joins TRBV9 and TRBJ2-3, with 13 positions matching TRBD2. Germline CDR1 reads SGDLS; CDR2 reads YYNGEE. J gave up 5 bases and V 5 bases, and 5 bases lay outside the gene matches. The length of the CDR3 is 15 residues. For the CDR3, the DNA is TGTGCCAGCAGTCAGGGGACTAGCGGGAAAGATACGCAGTATTTT. This encodes CASSQGTSGKDTQYF. Based on the CDR3 plus reference TRBV9 and TRBJ2-3, the full variable domain is DSGVTQTPKHLITATGQRVTLRCSPRSGDLSVYWYQQSLDQGLQFLIQYYNGEERAKGNILERFSAQQFPDLHSELNLSSLELGDSALYFCASSQGTSGKDTQYFGPGTRLTVL.

The chain carries TRBV4-1 and TRBJ2-1; 8 positions agree with TRBD2. The CDR3 extends over 17 amino acids. Per the germline V gene, CDR1 is MGHRA and CDR2 is YSYEKL. V lost 1 base, J lost 0 bases, and 5 bases stayed unmatched. The CDR3 bases are TGCGCCAGCAGCCAAGTGAGTACTAGCGGCTCCTACAATGAGCAGTTCTTC. As protein: CASSQVSTSGSYNEQFF.

This clone was seen just once. Other DNA sequences of this sample code for an identical CDR3. This chain uses TRBV9 with TRBJ2-1; no firm D call. The V end lost 0 bases, the J end lost 2 bases, and 3 bases lay between the germline ends. The CDR3 extends over 13 amino acids. The germline V gene has CDR1 SGDLS and CDR2 YYNGEE. CDR3 amino acids: CASSVGTYNEQFF. CDR3 nucleotide sequence: TGTGCCAGCAGCGTAGGGACCTACAATGAGCAGTTCTTC. Filled out from reference TRBV9 and TRBJ2-1, the complete variable domain reads DSGVTQTPKHLITATGQRVTLRCSPRSGDLSVYWYQQSLDQGLQFLIQYYNGEERAKGNILERFSAQQFPDLHSELNLSSLELGDSALYFCASSVGTYNEQFFGPGTRLTVL.

The gene calls are TRBV18 and TRBJ2-7, with 13 positions matching TRBD2. The CDR3 contains 18 residues. Germline V CDR1 and CDR2: KGHSH, LQKENI. Trimming at V came to 3 bases and at J to 5 bases, leaving 13 bases not matched to a gene. CDR3 nucleotides: TGTGCCAGCTCACCCACCGATTGGACTAGCGGGAGTGTCGACGAGCAGTACTTC. Translated, it gives CASSPTDWTSGSVDEQYF.

This chain uses TRBV6-1 with TRBJ2-3; no clear D gene. Trimming shortened V by 3 bases and J by 0 bases, and 10 bases separated the two germline ends. CDR1 is MNHNS, CDR2 SASEGT, per germline. CDR3 length equals 15 residues. This CDR3 is CASSETGRSTDTQYF. CDR3 nucleotides: TGTGCCAGCAGTGAGACCGGGCGAAGCACAGATACGCAGTATTTT.

V is TRBV27 and J is TRBJ2-1; 8 nucleotides line up with TRBD2. The CDR3 spans 16 residues. In germline, CDR1 is MNHEY, CDR2 SMNVEV (reference sequence). After removal of 4 bases from V and 2 bases from J, the junction contained 7 bases not matched to a gene. The DNA for the CDR3 is TGTGCCAGCAGTTCCTCGAGCGGGGGAACCTACAATGAGCAGTTCTTC. Encoded protein: CASSSSSGGTYNEQFF.

CDR3 DNA sequence: TGTGCCAGCAGTGAAGGCCCAGGGGAGTGGTACGCTGGAAACACCATATATTTT. It specifies CASSEGPGEWYAGNTIYF. This chain uses TRBV6-1 with TRBJ1-3; tentative D call: TRBD1 (6 bases). The CDR3 length is 18 residues. Trimming shortened V by 1 base and J by 2 bases, and 18 bases separated the two germline ends. Germline V gene lookup returns CDR1 MNHNS and CDR2 SASEGT.

The gene calls are TRBV18 and TRBJ2-1; 9 positions agree with TRBD1. The CDR3 extends over 16 amino acids. Germline V CDR1 and CDR2: KGHSH, LQKENI. V gave up 2 bases and J gave up 4 bases; unmatched junction bases: 6. The CDR3 spells CASSPGRDRAYNEQFF. CDR3 coding DNA: TGTGCCAGCTCACCAGGCCGGGACAGGGCGTACAATGAGCAGTTCTTC.

V and J are TRBV6-1 and TRBJ2-7; D unresolved. Trimming cost V 3 bases and J 7 bases, with 10 bases left between them. The CDR3 runs to 12 residues. Germline CDR1 MNHNS, CDR2 SASEGT. Here the CDR3 reads CASSEWVEEQYF. The CDR3 nucleotides read TGTGCCAGCAGTGAGTGGGTCGAGGAGCAGTACTTC.

This clone has only one observation. The rearrangement joins TRBV7-8 to TRBJ2-5; 9 bases are shared with TRBD1. CDR1 SGHVS and CDR2 FQNEAQ come from the germline V gene. V lost 5 bases to trimming and J lost 5 bases; unmatched junction nucleotides: 6. The CDR3 length is 14 residues. CDR3 sequence: CASSIQGAQETQYF. CDR3 nucleotide sequence: TGTGCCAGCAGCATACAGGGGGCGCAGGAGACCCAGTACTTC.